These 13 T cell receptor beta chains were all obtained from the same sample, sequenced in a study of T cells in localized non-small cell lung cancer. The assay was immunoSEQ multiplex PCR, and TCRdb's table has in-frame clones only and misses some. The sample includes around 25,000 clones, around nine tenths seen only once; the top ten take more than 2.5%. Material: peripheral blood, obtained before any cancer treatment. These receptors originate from a woman aged 35-70 years with stage I lung adenocarcinoma.

J is TRBJ2-5 and V is TRBV5-1, with D maybe TRBD2 (5 bases). The V end lost 4 bases, the J end lost 5 bases, and 15 bases lay between the germline ends. This CDR3 is 14 amino acids long. Germline V gene lookup returns CDR1 SGHRS and CDR2 YFSETQ. The CDR3 DNA sequence: TGCGCCAGCAGCCACGGGGAGAAACAGGAGACCCAGTACTTC. Its translation is CASSHGEKQETQYF.

The chain employs TRBV6-5 and TRBJ2-7, with TRBD2 matching over 14 bases. This CDR3 spans 15 amino acids. Germline CDR1 MNHEY, CDR2 SVGAGI. The J segment lost 5 bases and the V segment lost 5 bases, leaving 5 bases of the junction unmatched. Here the CDR3 DNA reads TGTGCCAGCAGTCGGACTAGCGGGAGGTATGACGAGCAGTACTTC. Translation gives CASSRTSGRYDEQYF.

In its sample, this clone was seen once. This sample also contains other DNA sequences that code for the same CDR3. V and J are TRBV10-1 and TRBJ2-5; the match to TRBD2 covers 7 bases. Trimming removed 0 bases from V and 2 bases from J; junction bases left unmatched: 0. CDR3 length: 14 amino acids. Germline CDR1 WNHNN, CDR2 SYGVQD (reference sequence). The CDR3, as DNA: TGCGCCAGCAGTGAGTCGGGGGGGCAAGAGACCCAGTACTTC. Translating it yields CASSESGGQETQYF.

The chain links TRBV7-6 to TRBJ2-3; 8 bases are a match to TRBD2. The V gene end was trimmed by 5 bases and the J gene end by 2 bases; junction bases not matched to a gene: 6. The CDR3 is made up of 15 amino acids. The germline V gene has CDR1 SGHVS and CDR2 FNYEAQ. The CDR3 reads CASSPGGRLTDTQYF. CDR3 DNA: TGTGCCAGCAGCCCAGGCGGGAGGCTCACAGATACGCAGTATTTT.

The chain joins TRBV5-6 to TRBJ2-3, with D uncertain. CDR1 is SGHDT and CDR2 is YYEEEE in the germline V gene. The CDR3 spans 13 residues. The V end was cut by 3 bases, the J end by 4 bases, with 9 bases between. In DNA form, the CDR3 reads TGTGCCAGCAGCTCCCGTGGCCCAGATACGCAGTATTTT. Encoded protein: CASSSRGPDTQYF.

This clone was counted a single time. The chain combines TRBV7-9 with TRBJ2-4, with D possibly being TRBD1 (6 bases). V was shortened by 5 bases and J by 1 base, with 18 bases between the two germline ends. The germline gives CDR1 SEHNR, CDR2 FQNEAQ (reference sequence). CDR3 length equals 17 residues. The CDR3 is CASSPLQQGMAKNIQYF. In DNA form, the CDR3 reads TGTGCCAGCAGCCCACTCCAACAGGGAATGGCCAAAAACATTCAGTACTTC.

This chain links TRBV18 with TRBJ2-1; 9 bases line up with TRBD1. V shed 6 bases and J 4 bases; nucleotides not matched to a gene: 7. Germline CDR1 is KGHSH and CDR2 is LQKENI. This CDR3 spans 15 amino acids. CDR3 DNA sequence: TGTGCCAGCTCCCCTGGACAGGGGAGATACAATGAGCAGTTCTTC. This codes for CASSPGQGRYNEQFF.

The chain links TRBV19 to TRBJ2-3; 7 bases fit TRBD2. The junction had 4 bases not matched to a gene; V was cut back by 1 base and J by 0 bases. Germline loops: CDR1 LNHDA, CDR2 SQIVND (reference sequence). This CDR3 is 16 amino acids long. CDR3 protein: CASSIGDYPSTDTQYF. CDR3 DNA: TGTGCCAGTAGTATAGGGGACTACCCCAGCACAGATACGCAGTATTTT.

The V gene is TRBV5-5, the J gene TRBJ2-5; 10 bases match TRBD2. Germline V lookup: CDR1 SGHKS, CDR2 YYEKEE (reference sequence). Trimming at V came to 4 bases and at J to 2 bases, leaving 8 bases not matched to a gene. The CDR3 has 16 residues. CDR3 sequence: CASSIPLAGAQETQYF. The CDR3 DNA follows: TGTGCCAGCAGCATACCTCTAGCGGGAGCGCAAGAGACCCAGTACTTC.

The chain uses TRBV5-4 and TRBJ2-1; TRBD2 matches at 16 bases. The germline gives CDR1 SGHNT, CDR2 YYREEE (reference sequence). V was pared by 5 bases and J by 15 bases, with 8 bases of the junction left unmatched. This CDR3 region has 14 residues. The CDR3 DNA reads as TGTGCCAGCAGGGGACTAGCGGGAGGGCAAGCCCCGTTCTTC. Amino acids: CASRGLAGGQAPFF.

This clone was counted once. The V and J genes are TRBV19 and TRBJ1-4; D possibly corresponds to TRBD1 (6 bases). V lost 5 bases and J lost 7, with 11 bases in between. Germline V gene sequence: CDR1 LNHDA, CDR2 SQIVND (reference sequence). The CDR3 length is 13 residues. CDR3 sequence reads: CASSLQGSEKLFF. Written as DNA, the CDR3 is TGTGCCAGTAGTTTACAGGGAAGTGAAAAACTGTTTTTT.

The chain couples TRBV28 to TRBJ2-5; 9 bases align to TRBD1. This CDR3 contains 15 residues. Germline values: CDR1 MDHEN, CDR2 SYDVKM. Losses at the gene ends were 3 bases for V and 4 bases for J; bases not matched to a gene: 6. CDR3 in DNA: TGTGCCAGCAGTTTTAACAGGGGGCATCGAGAGACCCAGTACTTC. Protein product: CASSFNRGHRETQYF. Full variable domain (missing parts from reference TRBV28 and TRBJ2-5): DVKVTQSSRYLVKRTGEKVFLECVQDMDHENMFWYRQDPGLGLRLIYFSYDVKMKEKGDIPEGYSVSREKKERFSLILESASTNQTSMYLCASSFNRGHRETQYFGPGTRLLVL.

The V and J genes are TRBV5-3 and TRBJ2-1; D possibly matches TRBD1 or TRBD2 (6 bases each). Being an ORF, TRBV5-3 has a function that is uncertain. CDR3 size: 16 residues. V shed 4 bases and J shed 2 bases, with 16 bases lying between them. This CDR3 reads CARSQRRDTTYNEQFF. In DNA form, the CDR3 reads TGTGCCAGAAGCCAAAGGCGGGACACAACCTACAATGAGCAGTTCTTC.